The TCR beta chain under discussion was sequenced for a study of cytomegalovirus exposure and HLA in healthy donors. Findings of the study overall: As was reported, the classifier diagnosed cytomegalovirus status with high specificity and sensitivity. Exclusion applied to some V segments, including TRBV6-2 and TRBV6-3, as they were indistinguishable. The authors later found HLA-associated TCR beta chains more clonally expanded than equally common others.

The CDR3 loop spans 13 amino acids. V dropped 6 bases and J dropped 1 base, with 9 bases sitting between them. Germline-derived CDR1 and CDR2 are SNHLY and FYNNEI. Comments on this clone: Its target is not known.

13 Jbeta primers and 60 Vbeta primers were used for the PCR. Assay used: immunoSEQ multiplex PCR; TCRdb lists only in-frame clones, some missing. The sample shows tens of thousands of clones, more than 75% of them seen only once. The chain carries TRBV2 and TRBJ1-2; D gene uncertain. Sequencing input: PBMCs. The TCR sequence derives from a male donor in good health and CMV-seropositive. CDR3: CASRLALNYGYTF. DNA for the CDR3: TGTGCCAGCAGGCTGGCCCTTAACTATGGCTACACCTTC.